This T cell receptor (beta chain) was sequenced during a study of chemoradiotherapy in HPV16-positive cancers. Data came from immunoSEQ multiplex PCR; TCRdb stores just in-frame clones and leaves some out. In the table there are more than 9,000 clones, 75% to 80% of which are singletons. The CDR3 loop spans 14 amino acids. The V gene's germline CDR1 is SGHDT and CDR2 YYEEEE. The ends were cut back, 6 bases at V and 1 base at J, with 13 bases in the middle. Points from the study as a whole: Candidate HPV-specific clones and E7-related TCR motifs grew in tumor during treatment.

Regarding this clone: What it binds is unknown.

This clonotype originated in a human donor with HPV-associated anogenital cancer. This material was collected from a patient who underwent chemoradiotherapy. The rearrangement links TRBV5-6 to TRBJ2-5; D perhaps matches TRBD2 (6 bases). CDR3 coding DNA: TGTGCCAGCATCAAAGGGACTCTCCAAGAGACCCAGTACTTC. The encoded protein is CASIKGTLQETQYF.